The TCR beta chain under discussion was sequenced for a study of blood T cell repertoires in COVID-19. Across the whole study: Samples of COVID-19 (acute and convalescent) were obtained from the United States, Italy and Spain.

Those enrolled in Seattle joined during active infection and were followed longitudinally afterward. Original methodology: It was from reference gene primer amplification that nucleated cell counts were estimated. Sequencing was performed with immunoSEQ multiplex PCR; in TCRdb, only in-frame clones are kept and a portion is missing. That table furnishes V, J and clone size, whereas the DNA furnished D and trimming. The sample lists over 250,000 clones, 75% to 90% seen once, with roughly a tenth in the top ten. The V gene's germline CDR1 is KGHSH and CDR2 LQKENI. Trimming left V 4 bases short and J 6 bases short, with 10 bases between. The CDR3 loop spans 13 amino acids.

Sequencing was performed on peripheral blood. The TCR comes from a woman aged 70-85 years with COVID-19, enrolled during active disease. The chain joins TRBV18 to TRBJ2-1; D gene unclear. CDR3 nucleotides: TGTGCCAGCTCACGTCTAAGCACCAATGAGCAGTTCTTC. Its translation: CASSRLSTNEQFF. The full variable domain, in which reference TRBV18 and TRBJ2-1 provide the parts outside the CDR3, is NAGVMQNPRHLVRRRGQEARLRCSPMKGHSHVYWYRQLPEEGLKFMVYLQKENIIDESGMPKERFSAEFPKEGPSILRIQQVVRGDSAAYFCASSRLSTNEQFFGPGTRLTVL.